Each of the 21 T cell receptor beta chains below was sequenced from the same sample in a study of PD-1 blockade in classical Hodgkin lymphoma (dated by TCRdb to between 2020 and 2021). Libraries were constructed by the immunoSEQ multiplex PCR assay. Not all clones reach the TCRdb copy of this immuneACCESS table, which keeps in-frame sequences only. Checked studies attribute under half of the gap to unresolved V genes and leave the rest unexplained. The sample has roughly 31,000 clones on record, 85% of them singletons. The ten largest clones capture 2% to 2.5% of the sample. The meaning of the sample's time point label: cycle 1 day 1 (C1D1), immediately before nivolumab initiation. All trial patients had relapsed after autologous stem cell transplantation, with cohorts A, B and C differing in prior brentuximab vedotin exposure. Magnetic negative selection with a Miltenyi CD4+ T cell isolation kit was used to purify CD4+ T cells from thawed PBMCs.

Sequencing used CD4+ T cells from blood, obtained at baseline. These receptors all come from a human donor with classical Hodgkin lymphoma.

CDR3 loop: CASSPPRQGFATEAFF. The CDR3 coding sequence is TGTGCCAGCTCACCACCGAGACAGGGTTTTGCCACTGAAGCTTTCTTT. The J gene is TRBJ1-1, the V gene TRBV18; 7 bases align to TRBD1. Germline trimming cut 0 bases from V and 4 bases from J; bases unmatched to any gene: 8. The CDR3 is made up of 16 amino acids. Per germline, CDR1 KGHSH and CDR2 LQKENI.

CDR3 sequence reads: CASSPRTSTETQYF. CDR3 nucleotides: TGTGCCAGCTCACCGAGGACGTCTACAGAGACCCAGTACTTC. The chain links TRBV18 to TRBJ2-5; D remains ambiguous. Trimming removed 3 bases from V and 4 bases from J, with 12 bases in between. The germline CDR1 and CDR2 sequences are KGHSH and LQKENI. The CDR3 consists of 14 residues.

Concerning this clone: At the DNA level, this CDR3 is encoded by other sequences in the same sample as well. The chain has TRBV5-1 and TRBJ1-1, with TRBD1 matching 7 bases. This CDR3 is 14 amino acids long. The ends lost 0 bases at V and 5 bases at J; junction bases unmatched: 4. Germline V gene data show CDR1 as SGHRS and CDR2 as YFSETQ. The CDR3 coding sequence is TGCGCCAGCAGCTTGGCCGCAGGGGGTACTGAAGCTTTCTTT. This translates into CASSLAAGGTEAFF.

The chain couples TRBV18 to TRBJ2-5, with 10 bases aligning to TRBD1. The CDR3 length is 14 residues. Germline V lookup: CDR1 KGHSH, CDR2 LQKENI. V dropped 9 bases and J dropped 5; count of bases not matched to a gene: 9. The CDR3 protein is CASLTPDRGETQYF. The CDR3 DNA sequence: TGTGCCAGTCTCACCCCGGACAGGGGGGAGACCCAGTACTTC.

This chain connects TRBV19 to TRBJ2-3, with 12 positions matching TRBD2. The CDR3 runs 21 residues. J gave up 0 bases and V 3 bases, and 16 bases lay outside the gene matches. Germline values: CDR1 LNHDA, CDR2 SQIVND (reference sequence). The CDR3 DNA is TGTGCCAGTAGTATTTTGGGGCTAGCGGGAGGGCTGGGGGGAAGCACAGATACGCAGTATTTT. This translates into CASSILGLAGGLGGSTDTQYF.

In nucleotides, the CDR3 is TGTGCCAGCAGCTTCCCGCCCAGGGATCCTAATGAGCAGTTCTTC. Encoded protein: CASSFPPRDPNEQFF. This chain connects TRBV7-9 to TRBJ2-1, with D possibly matching TRBD1 (5 bases). Germline CDR1 is SEHNR and CDR2 is FQNEAQ (reference sequence). This CDR3 is 15 amino acids long. V gave up 3 bases and J gave up 7 bases, with 16 bases separating them.

V gene TRBV5-1 combines with J gene TRBJ2-6; 9 bases are shared with TRBD1. Unmatched junction bases numbered 9, after V lost 4 bases and J lost 1 base. This CDR3 is 18 amino acids long. Germline-derived CDR1 and CDR2 are SGHRS and YFSETQ. Here the CDR3 reads CASSRDRESRSGANVLTF. The CDR3, as DNA: TGCGCCAGCAGCAGGGACAGGGAATCCAGGTCTGGGGCCAACGTCCTGACTTTC.

This clone was detected only once. V and J are TRBV15 and TRBJ2-5; tentatively, D is TRBD2 (7 bases). Trimming took off 0 bases at V and 2 bases at J, with 13 bases between the two ends. The CDR3 totals 16 residues. The germline V gene encodes CDR1 LNHNV and CDR2 YYDKDF (reference sequence). The CDR3 here is CATSRDLGRGQETQYF. CDR3 bases: TGTGCCACCAGCAGAGATCTGGGGAGGGGGCAAGAGACCCAGTACTTC.

V usage is TRBV4-1 and J usage is TRBJ1-3; weak D call: TRBD1 (6 bases). V dropped 0 bases and J dropped 2 bases, with 11 bases sitting between them. Per germline, CDR1 MGHRA and CDR2 YSYEKL. The CDR3 consists of 16 residues. The CDR3 here is CASSQDRNRAGNTIYF. The CDR3 coding sequence is TGCGCCAGCAGCCAAGATCGGAACAGGGCTGGAAACACCATATATTTT.

The CDR3 DNA follows: TGTGCCAGCAGCTTCCGGGACGGATACACAGATACGCAGTATTTT. Translating it yields CASSFRDGYTDTQYF. V is TRBV7-2 and J is TRBJ2-3; possibly TRBD1 or TRBD2 for D (5 bases each). With 3 bases removed from V and 2 bases from J, the gap between germline ends came to 12 bases. The CDR3 covers 15 residues. The V gene's germline CDR1 is SGHTA and CDR2 FQGNSA.

This clone came up a few times. The chain recombines TRBV28 with TRBJ1-2; TRBD1 agrees at 7 bases. This CDR3 contains 13 residues. In germline, CDR1 is MDHEN, CDR2 SYDVKM. The V and J ends lost 4 bases and 7 bases, in that order; junction bases with no gene match: 6. The DNA for the CDR3 is TGTGCCAGCAGTTCGGGGACAGCTAGTGGCTACACCTTC. It is translated as CASSSGTASGYTF.

The V call is TRBV5-1, the J call TRBJ2-1; perhaps TRBD2 as D (5 bases). Trimming cost V 3 bases and J 2 bases, with 9 bases left between them. CDR3 length: 14 amino acids. Germline-derived CDR1 and CDR2 are SGHRS and YFSETQ. In DNA, the CDR3 is TGCGCCAGCAGCTACGGGGAGACCTACAATGAGCAGTTCTTC. Its protein product is CASSYGETYNEQFF.

V gene TRBV2 combines with J gene TRBJ1-1; no firm D call. The germline V gene has CDR1 SNHLY and CDR2 FYNNEI. Deletions cut 1 base from V and 14 bases from J, with 14 bases between. There are 12 residues in the CDR3. The DNA of the CDR3 is TGTGCCAGCAGTGAAGATCTTTTTGAACCCTTCTTT. This gives the protein CASSEDLFEPFF.

V and J are TRBV28 and TRBJ1-5; D not certain. The ends were cut back, 6 bases at V and 11 bases at J, with 11 bases in the middle. The CDR3 sequence is 11 residues long. Germline V gene lookup returns CDR1 MDHEN and CDR2 SYDVKM. CDR3 amino acids: CASSSAPAQHF. Here the CDR3 DNA reads TGTGCCAGCAGCTCAGCGCCGGCCCAGCATTTT.

V usage is TRBV5-6 and J usage is TRBJ2-3; D not certain. This CDR3 is built from 15 residues. From germline, CDR1 is SGHDT and CDR2 YYEEEE. Trimming removed 0 bases at V and 3 bases at J, with 11 bases between. The CDR3 reads CASSLAPVGTDTQYF. The DNA of the CDR3 is TGTGCCAGCAGCTTGGCCCCGGTGGGTACAGATACGCAGTATTTT. Combining the CDR3 with reference TRBV5-6 and TRBJ2-3 gives the whole variable domain DAGVTQSPTHLIKTRGQQVTLRCSPKSGHDTVSWYQQALGQGPQFIFQYYEEEERQRGNFPDRFSGHQFPNYSSELNVNALLLGDSALYLCASSLAPVGTDTQYFGPGTRLTVL.

The sample holds a few counts of this clone. V is TRBV7-9 and J is TRBJ2-7, with TRBD2 matching 9 bases. CDR3 size: 15 residues. CDR1 is SEHNR, CDR2 FQNEAQ, per germline (reference sequence). With V trimmed by 1 base and J by 9 bases, 10 bases remained unmatched. In DNA, the CDR3 is TGTGCCAGCAGCTTAGGGGGGACTAGCAGCTTCGGGCAGTACTTC. The encoded protein is CASSLGGTSSFGQYF.

The chain recombines TRBV2 with TRBJ1-1; D gene uncertain. The germline gives CDR1 SNHLY, CDR2 FYNNEI. The ends were cut back, 10 bases at V and 1 base at J, with 1 base in the middle. The CDR3 consists of 9 residues. The CDR3 region has the DNA TGTGCCAAGAACACTGAAGCTTTCTTT. Translation gives CAKNTEAFF. Drawing the rest from reference TRBV2 and TRBJ1-1, the complete variable domain is EPEVTQTPSHQVTQMGQEVILRCVPISNHLYFYWYRQILGQKVEFLVSFYNNEISEKSEIFDDQFSVERPDGSNFTLKIRSTKLEDSAMYFCAKNTEAFFGQGTRLTVV.

The V gene is TRBV27, the J gene TRBJ2-3; tentatively, D is TRBD2 (5 bases). Trimming removed 2 bases at V and 9 bases at J, with 15 bases between. Germline V CDR1 and CDR2: MNHEY, SMNVEV (reference sequence). The CDR3 sequence is 14 residues long. In nucleotides, the CDR3 is TGTGCCAGCAGTTTAATGGGCCGAAGAGGGACGCAGTATTTT. Its translation: CASSLMGRRGTQYF.

This clone was seen a single time. The chain is built from TRBV5-5 and TRBJ1-2; no clear D gene. From germline, CDR1 is SGHKS and CDR2 YYEKEE (reference sequence). The CDR3 spans 15 residues. Trimming shortened V by 0 bases and J by 0 bases, and 9 bases separated the two germline ends. The CDR3 DNA reads as TGTGCCAGCAGCTTGGCCGGGCAAGCTAACTATGGCTACACCTTC. The encoded protein is CASSLAGQANYGYTF.

The rearrangement uses TRBV2 and TRBJ2-2; D is undetermined. In germline, CDR1 is SNHLY, CDR2 FYNNEI. The CDR3 length is 15 residues. Trimming pared 4 bases from V and 0 bases from J, leaving 9 bases between. The CDR3 protein is CASSVGRPNTGELFF. CDR3 DNA sequence: TGTGCCAGCAGTGTAGGCAGGCCGAACACCGGGGAGCTGTTTTTT.

This clone was detected a few times. This chain links TRBV6-5 with TRBJ1-6, with D possibly TRBD1 on 5 matching bases. This CDR3 has 15 amino acids. V lost 3 bases and J 9 bases, leaving 15 bases between the germline ends. CDR1 and CDR2 from the germline V gene are MNHEY and SVGAGI. CDR3 DNA: TGTGCCAGCAGTTATACGCAGGGAAGTGCTTCACCCCTCCACTTT. Its translation is CASSYTQGSASPLHF.